This T cell receptor (beta chain) was found in a study of cytomegalovirus exposure and HLA in healthy donors. About the study: Earlier sequencing of about 200 million T cells yielded 120 million or so unique TCR beta sequences.

Study-level findings and limits: Presence/absence analyses supposed approximately even sequencing depth among donors. TCR beta V- and J-gene trimming, according to a later analysis, was linked to a missense DCLRE1C variant.

In regard to this clone: Its target is not known.

V dropped 3 bases and J dropped 11 bases, with 18 bases sitting between them. The CDR3 runs 14 residues. From germline, CDR1 is SGDLS and CDR2 YYNGEE. Use of 60 Vbeta and 13 Jbeta primers characterized the PCR. In the study's own analysis: A follow-up analysis tallied tens of millions of unique TCR beta chains, some 11 million shared. The data were produced by immunoSEQ multiplex PCR, yet TCRdb's version contains in-frame clones alone and is incomplete. Clone size and the V and J calls come from that table; the DNA yielded D and trimming. There are 100,000 to 150,000 clones in the sample; 78% occur only once, and roughly 1.5% lies in the top ten.

The V call is TRBV9, the J call TRBJ1-3; D perhaps matches TRBD1 (5 bases). What was sequenced was PBMCs. The source of this sequence is a woman younger than 35 in good health and CMV-seronegative. CDR3 coding DNA: TGTGCCAGCAGCGCAGCCGGGGGACTCGGGGCCATATATTTT. Translation: CASSAAGGLGAIYF.